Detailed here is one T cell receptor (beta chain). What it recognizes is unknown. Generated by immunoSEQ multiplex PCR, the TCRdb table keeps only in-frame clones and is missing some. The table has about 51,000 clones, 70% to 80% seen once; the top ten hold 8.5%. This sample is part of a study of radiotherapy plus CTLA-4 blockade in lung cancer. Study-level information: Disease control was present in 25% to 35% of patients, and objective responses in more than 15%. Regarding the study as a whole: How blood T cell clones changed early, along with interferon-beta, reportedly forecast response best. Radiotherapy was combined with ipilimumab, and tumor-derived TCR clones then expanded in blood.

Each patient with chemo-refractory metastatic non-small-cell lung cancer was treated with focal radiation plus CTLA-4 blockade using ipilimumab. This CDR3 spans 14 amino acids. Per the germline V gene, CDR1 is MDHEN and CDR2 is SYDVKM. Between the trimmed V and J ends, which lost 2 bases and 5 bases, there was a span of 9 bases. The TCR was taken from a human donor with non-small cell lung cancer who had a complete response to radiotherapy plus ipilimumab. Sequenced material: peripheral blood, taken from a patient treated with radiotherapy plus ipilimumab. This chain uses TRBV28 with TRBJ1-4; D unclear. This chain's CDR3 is CASSLLVQNEKLFF. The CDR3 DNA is TGTGCCAGCAGTTTACTGGTACAGAATGAAAAACTGTTTTTT.